The rows below give T cell receptor beta chains drawn from one sample of a study of immune evolution from preneoplasia to lung adenocarcinoma. Sequenced by immunoSEQ multiplex PCR; TCRdb stores in-frame clones only, minus some. Of around 7,000 clones listed, roughly 70% are singletons. The specimen sequenced was FFPE atypical adenomatous hyperplasia tissue from the lung. The receptor source for this set is a donor at least 70 years old with lung adenocarcinoma. Some clones in this sample may be carry-over from other donors' samples. Both conserved end residues are part of each CDR3. A D gene is named only where the DNA matches it firmly. The size entry is marked missing in some rows and otherwise reads once, few, many or a size class.

D gene,clone size,J gene,CDR3 length,V gene,CDR3 protein,CDR3 DNA
TRBD1,.,TRBJ2-5,14,TRBV7-2,CASSFDRGQETQYF,TGTGCCAGCAGCTTCGACAGGGGGCAAGAGACCCAGTACTTC
.,.,TRBJ1-4,15,TRBV4-3,CASSQVGGTNEKLFF,TGCGCCAGCAGCCAAGTCGGGGGTACTAATGAAAAACTGTTTTTT
TRBD2,.,TRBJ2-5,13,TRBV15,CATSRFGGETQYF,TGTGCCACCAGCAGATTCGGGGGGGAGACCCAGTACTTC
.,.,TRBJ1-1,16,TRBV18,CASSPPGVSLNTEAFF,TGTGCCAGCTCACCACCGGGGGTCTCACTGAACACTGAAGCTTTCTTT
.,.,TRBJ1-2,15,TRBV10-3,CAISENLLARYGYTF,TGTGCCATCAGTGAGAATCTGTTGGCTAGGTATGGCTACACCTTC
TRBD2,.,TRBJ2-5,14,TRBV30,CAYPPSGGRGTQYF,TGTGCCTACCCTCCTAGCGGGGGGAGGGGGACCCAGTACTTC
TRBD1,once,TRBJ2-7,15,TRBV5-1,CASSSNNGQGGEQYF,TGCGCCAGCAGCTCGAACAATGGACAGGGTGGCGAGCAGTACTTC
TRBD1,.,TRBJ2-5,14,TRBV5-4,CASSKTGDRETQYF,TGTGCCAGCAGCAAGACAGGGGATAGGGAGACCCAGTACTTC
.,few,TRBJ2-7,12,TRBV27,CASSLLGAEQYF,TGTGCCAGCAGCTTACTAGGTGCCGAGCAGTACTTC
.,.,TRBJ2-1,14,TRBV18,CASSSMGGRNEQFF,TGTGCCAGCTCATCGATGGGGGGCCGGAATGAGCAGTTCTTC
.,few,TRBJ2-7,16,TRBV9,CASSVTPLANSYEQYF,TGTGCCAGCAGCGTGACCCCCCTAGCGAACTCCTACGAGCAGTACTTC
.,.,TRBJ1-5,13,TRBV18,CASSPGGDQPQHF,TGTGCCAGCTCACCGGGAGGCGATCAGCCCCAGCATTTT
.,.,TRBJ2-3,16,TRBV6-5,CVSSYSRTGSTDTQYF,TGTGTCAGCAGTTACTCTCGAACAGGGTCCACAGATACGCAGTATTTT
.,.,TRBJ2-7,15,TRBV15,CATSRDVSSPYEQYF,TGTGCCACCAGCAGAGATGTCTCCAGCCCCTACGAGCAGTACTTC
TRBD1,.,TRBJ2-7,16,TRBV5-1,CASSPSVRDRGDEKYF,TGCGCCAGCAGCCCGTCGGTCCGGGACAGGGGGGATGAAAAGTACTTC
.,.,TRBJ1-5,15,TRBV30,CAWSTNNQGHQPQHF,TGTGCCTGGAGTACTAACAATCAGGGGCACCAGCCCCAGCATTTT
.,.,TRBJ2-7,11,TRBV5-1,CASSDSYEQYF,TGCGCCAGCTCGGACAGCTACGAGCAGTACTTC
.,.,TRBJ2-7,14,TRBV7-9,CASTHGTEIREQYF,TGTGCCAGCACCCACGGGACCGAAATACGAGAGCAGTACTTC
.,.,TRBJ2-7,14,TRBV29-1,CSVRAGLEAYEQYF,TGCAGCGTCCGAGCGGGCCTGGAAGCCTACGAGCAGTACTTC
TRBD1,.,TRBJ1-6,14,TRBV18,CASSQDRGSSPLHF,TGTGCCAGCTCACAGGACAGGGGGAGTTCACCCCTCCACTTT
TRBD1,few,TRBJ1-2,14,TRBV28,CASSLSDRKEGYTF,TGTGCCAGCAGTTTATCGGACAGGAAGGAAGGCTACACCTTC
.,few,TRBJ1-4,13,TRBV7-9,CASSLTGNEKLFF,TGTGCCAGCAGCTTAACAGGGAATGAAAAACTGTTTTTT
.,.,TRBJ2-1,16,TRBV11-3,CASSPRTRGVVGEQFF,TGTGCCAGCAGCCCTCGAACCAGGGGGGTGGTTGGTGAGCAGTTCTTC
TRBD1,few,TRBJ1-2,13,TRBV29-1,CSGVAGQGYGYTF,TGCAGTGGAGTAGCGGGACAGGGATATGGCTACACCTTC
.,.,TRBJ1-1,11,TRBV20-1,CSATKERQAFF,TGCAGTGCTACCAAGGAACGCCAGGCTTTCTTT
.,.,TRBJ1-2,14,TRBV2,CASSKETGRFGYTF,TGTGCCAGCAGCAAGGAGACAGGTCGTTTTGGCTACACCTTC
.,.,TRBJ2-5,14,TRBV28,CASSPTDTRETQYF,TGTGCCAGCAGTCCCACGGACACGAGAGAGACCCAGTACTTC
.,.,TRBJ1-5,11,TRBV6-4,CASSECQPQHF,TGTGCCAGCAGTGAATGTCAGCCCCAGCATTTT
.,.,TRBJ1-6,17,TRBV10-3,CAISEFAGDGGNSPLHF,TGTGCCATCAGTGAATTCGCGGGGGACGGGGGAAATTCACCCCTCCACTTT
.,.,TRBJ2-5,12,TRBV15,CATSSTTGRQYF,TGTGCCACCAGCAGTACGACAGGGAGGCAGTACTTC
.,.,TRBJ2-2,16,TRBV18,CASSPSGTTNTGELFF,TGTGCCAGCTCACCATCCGGGACGACGAACACCGGGGAGCTGTTTTTT
.,.,TRBJ2-6,17,TRBV7-9,CASERGRDPSGANVLTF,TGTGCCAGCGAAAGAGGCAGGGATCCCTCTGGGGCCAACGTCCTGACTTTC
.,.,TRBJ1-6,15,TRBV7-8,CASSPGVGIGSPLHF,TGTGCCAGCAGCCCTGGGGTGGGGATCGGTTCACCCCTCCACTTT
.,.,TRBJ2-5,14,TRBV28,CASSLGGRAETQYF,TGTGCCAGCAGTTTGGGGGGCAGAGCAGAGACCCAGTACTTC
.,.,TRBJ2-7,16,TRBV19,CASSLRAGYSSYEQYF,TGTGCCAGTAGCTTACGGGCGGGCTATAGCTCCTACGAGCAGTACTTC